This note documents a single T cell receptor beta chain sequence. Its antigen is currently unknown. Treatment described: roughly 10-day PBMC culture with coronavirus spike peptide pools or control peptides (ViraFEST assay). CD4+ T-cell collection from the unexposed donor predated the COVID-19 pandemic (2011-2018). Cell culture was performed with around 2 million PBMCs per well in the presence of approximately 9.8 IU/ml IL-2 and 10 ug/ml peptide pools. Four cold-coronavirus spikes and SARS-CoV-2 S/N were the probes applied, cells permitting, to CD4+ T cells from unexposed donors. The Oncomine TCR Beta short-read assay was what sequenced the DNA obtained from cultured CD4+ T cells. Investigators obtained genomic DNA by extraction from cultured CD4+ T cells. TCRdb re-analysed the PCR reads in MiXCR, keeping a single row per CDR3 protein. The sample has over 8,500 distinct CDR3 sequences, 29% seen once.

This CDR3 is 15 amino acids long. Trimming cost V 2 bases and J 4 bases, with 12 bases left between them. Germline values: CDR1 MNHNS, CDR2 SASEGT. The sample comes from a study of vaccination and CD4 T cells after COVID-19. Background on the study: Six male and four female convalescents took part, two of them Hispanic. Controls had a CEFX pool, an HIV-1 Nef pool, or no peptide added.

The sequencing input was CD4+ T cells from blood, cultured in vitro. This sequence joins TRBV6-1 and TRBJ1-3; D call uncertain. This TCR was sampled from a human donor in good health. The CDR3 protein is CASSERRASGNTIYF. The CDR3 coding sequence is TGTGCCAGCAGTGAACGGAGGGCATCAGGAAACACCATATATTTT.